The entry below gives a single T cell receptor (beta chain) sequence along with its context. Its target antigen remains unknown. It has no much larger one-base neighbor in the sample; base qualities were not kept. The sample carries other DNA sequences with the same CDR3. Using the deep immunoSEQ assay, multiplex PCR amplified TCR CDR3 regions from genomic DNA. Genomic DNA extracted from each cell subset was distributed evenly over all wells of several immunoSEQ 96-well plates, and each plate served as one replicate. For sorted subsets, roughly 200 ng of genomic DNA, equivalent to roughly 33,000 T cell genomes, went into each replicate PCR. The purified libraries were quantified using a Qubit 3.0 fluorometer, sized with a Bioanalyzer 2100, and then quantified again using the KAPA Library Quantification kit. Every immunoSEQ 96-well plate was sequenced on a dedicated single-read 150-cycle Illumina NextSeq 550 flow cell. In the paper's pipeline: Because the immunoSEQ output included only junctional sequences and no quality scores, the filtering could not be the same as the filtering used for full-length reads. Sequences were annotated with PyIR, a Python wrapper for IgBLAST v1.9, using IMGT germline references to assign V/J genes and CDR3. Any read was removed if the V/J assignment was weak (E-value above 1e-6), the CDR3 was missing, or the read contained stop codons, out-of-frame junctions, or ambiguous translated residues. A V3J clonotype was defined by an identical inferred V gene, J gene, and CDR3 amino acid sequence. The percentage overlap between two repertoires was calculated by dividing the number of shared unique clonotypes by the size of the smaller repertoire. Repertoire richness was assessed with RTK rarefaction, the Chao1 estimator, and Recon v2.1 estimates of unobserved clonotypes. Generation probabilities were computed with OLGA for all TCRbeta clonotypes obtained by the gDNA method from a few donors. This immuneACCESS table, as held by TCRdb, lists in-frame sequences with V and J called but not all clones. Of the missing ones, under half trace to an unresolved V gene in checked studies; the others have no known cause. The D gene and trimming were derived from the DNA, and the V and J assignments and clone size from that table. In this sample the table shows 2 million to 2.5 million clones, under 95% of which occur a single time. Of the sample, about 0.41% falls within the top ten clones.

The data were taken from a study of shared clonotypes between healthy human individuals (dated by TCRdb to the early 2020s). Background for the entire study: Three men and a couple of women, aged 18 to 49 years, made up the cohort. Blood TCR repertoires of roughly 5 healthy adults were deeply sequenced to estimate repertoire size and the extent of clonotype sharing between individuals. For each donor, three plates each were used for CD4 naive and CD4 memory, two plates were used for CD8 naive, and one plate was used for CD8 memory. Libraries were prepared and TCR repertoires were sequenced by different laboratories using diverse techniques, in order to increase sequencing depth and limit assay-specific biases. Leukapheresis yielded between about 0.9 and 9 billion PBMCs per donor.

Overall study results and their limits: Because the study included a small number of donors, the genetic and exposure-history diversity represented was limited. Larger estimated clonotype richness was generally found for naive subsets than for memory subsets. Based on pairwise subsampling, the degree of clonotype sharing among donors was expected to be affected by sequencing depth. Sampling was restricted to blood, and TCR repertoires in tissue are likely to differ from TCR repertoires in blood. Across four donors, around 5.4% of naive CD4, roughly 3.5% of naive CD8, roughly 2.2% of memory CD4, and approximately 0.4% of memory CD8 clonotypes were shared. Incomplete sequencing was indicated by rarefaction of sorted-subset datasets, despite the large sequencing depth. Compared with non-shared clonotypes, the clonotypes found in all four sorted-subset donors had higher generation probabilities.

V is trimmed back by 5 bases and J by 2 bases, and the junction contains 2 bases that no gene match accounts for. CDR3 length: 13 amino acids, cysteine to phenylalanine. Only the CDR3 part of the read is kept: 39 bases, read in frame from the first base. CDR1 is given as SGHAT and CDR2 as FQNNGV, both from the germline V gene. Donors were healthy HIV-negative adults with no recently reported acute infections or vaccinations. Every donor was a Caucasian adult residing in Nashville, Tennessee, USA. Magnetic negative selection was used to enrich CD4+ T cells, after which naive cells were positively selected on CD45RA and the negative fraction became the memory subset. After blood collection by leukapheresis, PBMCs were isolated using Ficoll-Histopaque density gradient centrifugation and then cryopreserved in the vapor phase of liquid nitrogen. Analytical flow cytometry was used to check the purity and quantity of every magnetically sorted T cell population. Each sorted fraction had its genomic DNA isolated and then quantified by UV absorbance on a Nanodrop 2000c.

This receptor was identified in a man younger than 35 in good health. Some clones in this sample may be carry-over from other donors' samples. Sequenced: naive CD4+ T cells from PBMCs. The intended sense of this specimen's cell subset or site label: CD45RA+ positively selected. The chain is assembled from TRBV11-2 and TRBJ2-5; TRBD1 fits 7 bases in the junction. The CDR3 here reads CASSLGQQETQYF. The DNA reads as follows: TGTGCCAGCAGCCTGGGACAGCAAGAGACCCAGTACTTC.